This TCR beta chain was sequenced during a study of sequential checkpoint blockade in melanoma. Study at large: Both treatment sequences were followed by maintenance nivolumab.

Libraries were prepared by immunoSEQ multiplex PCR; TCRdb keeps only in-frame clonotypes and omits some of them. This sample has about 40,000 clones; roughly 85% occur once, and the top ten carry 9% to 15%. The CDR3 contains 13 residues. Per the germline V gene, CDR1 is LGHNA and CDR2 is YNFKEQ. Trimming cost V 2 bases and J 4 bases; bases outside gene matches: 1. This clone turned up a few times. The treatment is: randomized to nivolumab then ipilimumab (arm A) or the reverse (arm B). No patient had prior DNA-damaging chemotherapy. J is TRBJ1-1 and V is TRBV4-2; 7 bases are shared with TRBD1. The origin of this receptor is a human donor with melanoma. The specimen comprised CD8+ T cells sorted from blood (inferred from file names), sampled from a patient given nivolumab and ipilimumab in sequence. The CDR3 DNA reads as TGTGCCAGCAGCCAATCAGGGGGCACTGAAGCTTTCTTT. It is translated as CASSQSGGTEAFF.